A selection of T cell receptor beta chains follows, all from one sample in a study of human T cells and chemical hapten exposure. TCRdb independently ran MiXCR on the RACE reads; one entry per CDR3 protein. The data hold approximately 160,000 distinct CDR3 sequences, with 25% to 35% observed a single time. This specimen consisted of whole blood, obtained in connection with sensitization to the hapten diphenylcyclopropenone (DPC). Source of these receptors: a woman aged 18-35 years with alopecia areata. Some clones in this sample may be carry-over from other donors' samples. The CDR3 runs from the conserved cysteine through the conserved F or W. D genes are given only for firm matches. Some rows mark clone size as missing; the rest say once, few, many or name a class of expanded clone.

NA	TRBJ2-3	TRBV19	many	CASRLAVNTDTQYF	TGTGCCAGTAGACTGGCCGTTAACACAGATACGCAGTATTTT
NA	TRBJ1-1	TRBV4-1	NA	CASSQGNGRYVNTEAFF	TGCGCCAGCAGCCAAGGCAATGGGAGGTACGTGAACACTGAAGCTTTCTTT
NA	TRBJ1-1	TRBV29-1	many	CSVEERRRNTEAFF	TGCAGCGTTGAAGAAAGGCGTAGGAACACTGAAGCTTTCTTT
NA	TRBJ1-4	TRBV7-6	NA	CAGSLEAGEIPTNEKLFF	TGTGCCGGCAGCTTAGAGGCAGGAGAAATTCCAACTAATGAAAAACTGTTTTTT
NA	TRBJ2-3	TRBV7-2	NA	CASSSGLTFTDTQYF	TGTGCCAGCAGCAGCGGTCTGACTTTCACAGATACGCAGTATTTT
TRBD1	TRBJ1-2	TRBV7-9	NA	CASSMGQVNYGYTF	TGTGCCAGCAGCATGGGACAGGTCAACTATGGCTACACCTTC
NA	TRBJ2-6	TRBV6-2/TRBV6-3	NA	CASSYEGTTGANVLTF	TGTGCCAGCAGTTACGAAGGGACCACTGGGGCCAACGTCCTGACTTTC
NA	TRBJ2-7	TRBV4-3	once	CASSQDGAASLKSYEQYF	TGCGCCAGCAGCCAAGATGGAGCGGCGAGTCTGAAGTCCTACGAGCAGTACTTC
TRBD1	TRBJ2-1	TRBV11-1	NA	CASSLGRGHSTEQFF	TGTGCCAGCAGCTTAGGCAGGGGGCACTCGACTGAGCAGTTCTTC
TRBD2	TRBJ2-1	TRBV20-1	many	CSAPSGRAYNEQFF	TGCAGTGCTCCAAGCGGGAGGGCCTACAATGAGCAGTTCTTC
NA	TRBJ2-7	TRBV16	NA	CASSSSGRTRPYEQYF	TGTGCCAGCAGCTCCTCGGGTCGGACAAGGCCCTACGAGCAGTACTTC
NA	TRBJ2-7	TRBV21-1	few	CASSARPFSPKVQYF	TGTGCCAGCAGCGCCCGACCGTTCTCCCCAAAGGTGCAGTACTTC
NA	TRBJ1-2	TRBV6-5	NA	CASSYSTGEGYTF	TGTGCCAGCAGTTACTCGACGGGGGAGGGCTACACCTTC
TRBD1	TRBJ2-1	TRBV27	NA	CASTFGGTGVRGEQFF	TGTGCCAGCACCTTTGGGGGGACAGGGGTGAGGGGTGAGCAGTTCTTC
NA	TRBJ2-1	TRBV25-1	many	CASSVQPSSYNEQFF	TGTGCCAGCAGTGTTCAGCCTAGCTCCTACAATGAGCAGTTCTTC
NA	TRBJ1-1	TRBV2	NA	CASSKGQLMNTEAFF	TGTGCCAGCAGCAAAGGACAGCTCATGAACACTGAAGCTTTCTTT
NA	TRBJ1-6	TRBV7-9	NA	CASSPAGRLNSPLHF	TGTGCCAGCAGCCCGGCGGGACGGTTGAATTCACCCCTCCACTTT
TRBD2	TRBJ2-3	TRBV20-1	NA	CSAQLLARGSADTQYF	TGCAGTGCTCAATTACTAGCGCGGGGGAGCGCAGATACGCAGTATTTT
NA	TRBJ2-2	TRBV30	NA	CAWSRSSPGELFF	TGTGCCTGGAGTCGGTCTTCACCCGGGGAGCTGTTTTTT
TRBD1	TRBJ1-2	TRBV10-3	few	CAIRQQGATYGYTF	TGTGCCATCCGCCAACAGGGGGCGACGTATGGCTACACCTTC
NA	TRBJ1-3	TRBV6-1	many	CASSEAGGVRTIYF	TGTGCCAGCAGTGAAGCGGGCGGAGTGAGGACCATATATTTT
NA	TRBJ2-2	TRBV6-2/TRBV6-3	NA	CASKGPVNTGELFF	TGTGCCAGTAAGGGCCCTGTAAACACCGGGGAGCTGTTTTTT
NA	TRBJ2-7	TRBV2	few	CASSVTRYEQYF	TGTGCCAGCAGTGTGACTAGATACGAGCAGTACTTC
NA	TRBJ2-7	TRBV2	NA	CASSMMTEYEQYF	TGTGCCAGCAGTATGATGACGGAGTACGAGCAGTACTTC
NA	TRBJ1-2	TRBV7-3	NA	CASSLRRGGGYTF	TGTGCCAGCAGCTTACGCAGGGGAGGTGGCTACACCTTC
TRBD2	TRBJ2-5	TRBV11-2	many	CASSLEILAPKYF	TGTGCCAGCAGCCTCGAAATACTAGCGCCAAAATACTTC
TRBD2	TRBJ2-7	TRBV7-9	medium-sized	CASSLAEGRAYEQYF	TGTGCCAGCAGCTTAGCTGAAGGGAGGGCCTACGAGCAGTACTTC
NA	TRBJ2-5	TRBV18	few	CASSPGQEETQYF	TGTGCCAGCTCACCGGGGCAGGAAGAGACCCAGTACTTC
NA	TRBJ2-3	TRBV7-9	NA	CASSLDWDTDTQYF	TGTGCCAGCAGCTTAGACTGGGACACAGATACGCAGTATTTT
NA	TRBJ2-5	TRBV7-9	many	CASSPAAKSETQYF	TGTGCCAGCAGCCCCGCTGCCAAAAGCGAGACCCAGTACTTC
NA	TRBJ2-3	TRBV27	NA	CASSHHGWRGRADTQYF	TGTGCCAGCAGTCACCACGGTTGGAGGGGACGCGCAGATACGCAGTATTTT
NA	TRBJ1-1	TRBV5-1	few	CASSLAVTAFF	TGCGCCAGCAGCTTGGCGGTGACCGCTTTCTTT
TRBD2	TRBJ2-1	TRBV12-3/TRBV12-4	many	CASSPGTTYNEQFF	TGTGCCAGCAGTCCCGGGACTACATACAATGAGCAGTTCTTC
NA	TRBJ1-5	TRBV27	NA	CASSMTFAYNQPQHF	TGTGCCAGCAGTATGACCTTCGCATATAATCAGCCCCAGCATTTT
TRBD2	TRBJ2-5	TRBV5-5	many	CASSPREAQETQYF	TGTGCCAGCAGCCCACGGGAGGCCCAAGAGACCCAGTACTTC
NA	TRBJ1-5	TRBV18	NA	CASSPMGQPQHF	TGTGCCAGCTCACCAATGGGTCAGCCCCAGCATTTT
TRBD1	TRBJ2-3	TRBV25-1	NA	CASAGGAGTDTQYF	TGTGCCAGCGCAGGGGGCGCGGGCACAGATACGCAGTATTTT
TRBD2	TRBJ2-1	TRBV27	NA	CASSSRLRGGRNKQFF	TGTGCCAGCAGCTCCCGTTTGAGGGGCGGGAGGAATAAGCAGTTCTTC
NA	TRBJ2-7	TRBV6-5	NA	CASSYLRAAGEQYF	TGTGCCAGCAGTTACCTCAGGGCAGCCGGCGAGCAGTACTTC
NA	TRBJ2-1	TRBV12-3/TRBV12-4	NA	CASSDPDNEQFF	TGTGCCAGCTCTGACCCCGACAATGAGCAGTTCTTC
TRBD1	TRBJ1-4	TRBV5-1	NA	CASSLGTGGNEKLFF	TGCGCCAGCAGCTTGGGGACAGGGGGTAATGAAAAACTGTTTTTT
NA	TRBJ1-2	TRBV7-9	NA	CASSLEIYGYTF	TGTGCCAGCAGCTTAGAGATCTATGGCTACACCTTC
TRBD2	TRBJ2-3	TRBV5-4	NA	CASSLAASGSTDTQYF	TGTGCCAGCAGCTTGGCGGCTAGCGGGAGCACAGATACGCAGTATTTT
NA	TRBJ1-5	TRBV21-1	few	CASSKGSTGSLSNQPQHF	TGTGCCAGCAGCAAAGGTTCGACAGGGTCCCTCAGCAATCAGCCCCAGCATTTT
NA	TRBJ1-6	TRBV7-2	NA	CASSLGRASSPLHF	TGTGCCAGCAGCTTAGGACGGGCCAGTTCACCCCTCCACTTT
TRBD1	TRBJ2-3	TRBV11-2	many	CASSLDRGTDTQYF	TGTGCCAGCAGCTTGGACAGGGGCACAGATACGCAGTATTTT